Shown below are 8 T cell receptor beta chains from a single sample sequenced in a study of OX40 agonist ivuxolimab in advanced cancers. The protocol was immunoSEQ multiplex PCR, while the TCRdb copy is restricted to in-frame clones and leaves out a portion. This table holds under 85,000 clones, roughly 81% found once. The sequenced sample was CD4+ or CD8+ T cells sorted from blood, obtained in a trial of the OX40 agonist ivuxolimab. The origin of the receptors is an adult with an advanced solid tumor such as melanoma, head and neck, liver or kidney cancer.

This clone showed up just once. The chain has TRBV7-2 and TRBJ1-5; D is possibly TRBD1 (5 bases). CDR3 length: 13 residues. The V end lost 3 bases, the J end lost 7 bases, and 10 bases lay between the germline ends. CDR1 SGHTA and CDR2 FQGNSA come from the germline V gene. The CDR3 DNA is TGTGCCAGCAGCTTTGATGGGGGGCAGCCCCAGCATTTT. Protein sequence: CASSFDGGQPQHF.

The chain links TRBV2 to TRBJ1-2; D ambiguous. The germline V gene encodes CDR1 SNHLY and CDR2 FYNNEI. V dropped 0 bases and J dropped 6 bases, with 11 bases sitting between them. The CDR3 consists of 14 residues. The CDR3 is CASSEAEAGHGYTF. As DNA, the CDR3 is TGTGCCAGCAGTGAAGCGGAGGCAGGCCATGGCTACACCTTC.

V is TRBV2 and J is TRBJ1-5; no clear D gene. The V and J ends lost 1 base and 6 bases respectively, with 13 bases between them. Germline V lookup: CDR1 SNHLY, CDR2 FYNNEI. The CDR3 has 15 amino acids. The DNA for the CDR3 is TGTGCCAGCAGTGAAGAGAGGGCGCTTTTTCAGCCCCAGCATTTT. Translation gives CASSEERALFQPQHF. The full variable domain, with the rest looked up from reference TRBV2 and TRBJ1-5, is EPEVTQTPSHQVTQMGQEVILRCVPISNHLYFYWYRQILGQKVEFLVSFYNNEISEKSEIFDDQFSVERPDGSNFTLKIRSTKLEDSAMYFCASSEERALFQPQHFGDGTRLSIL.

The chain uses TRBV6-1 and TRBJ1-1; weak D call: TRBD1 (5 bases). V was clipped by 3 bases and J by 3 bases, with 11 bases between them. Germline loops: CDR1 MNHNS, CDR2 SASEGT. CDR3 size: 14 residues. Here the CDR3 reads CASSEQGSDTEAFF. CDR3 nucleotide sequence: TGTGCCAGCAGTGAGCAGGGTTCCGACACTGAAGCTTTCTTT.

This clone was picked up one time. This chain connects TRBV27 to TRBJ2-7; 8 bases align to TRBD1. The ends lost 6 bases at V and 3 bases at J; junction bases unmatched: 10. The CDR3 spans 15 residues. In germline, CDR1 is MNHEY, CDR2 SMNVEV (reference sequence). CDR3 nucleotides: TGTGCCAGCAGGGGCCCCGGGACAGGACGCTACGAGCAGTACTTC. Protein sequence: CASRGPGTGRYEQYF.

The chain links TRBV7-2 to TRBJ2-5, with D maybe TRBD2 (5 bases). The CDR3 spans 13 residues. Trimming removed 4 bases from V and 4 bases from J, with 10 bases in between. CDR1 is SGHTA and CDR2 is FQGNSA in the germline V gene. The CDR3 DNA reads TGTGCCAGCAGCTCGGACTTTCGAGAGACCCAGTACTTC. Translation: CASSSDFRETQYF.

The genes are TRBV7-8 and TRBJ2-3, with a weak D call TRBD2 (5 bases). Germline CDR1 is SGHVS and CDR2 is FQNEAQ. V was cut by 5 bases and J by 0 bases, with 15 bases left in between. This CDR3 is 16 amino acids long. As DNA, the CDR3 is TGTGCCAGCAGCCACCAGAGGGCAGCTAGCACAGATACGCAGTATTTT. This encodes CASSHQRAASTDTQYF.

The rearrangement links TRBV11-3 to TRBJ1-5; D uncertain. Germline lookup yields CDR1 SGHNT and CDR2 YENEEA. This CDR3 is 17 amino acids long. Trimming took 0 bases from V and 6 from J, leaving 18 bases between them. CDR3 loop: CASSLDIVGSSIQPQHF. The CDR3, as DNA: TGTGCCAGCAGCTTAGATATCGTCGGATCTAGTATTCAGCCCCAGCATTTT.